This T cell receptor beta chain was recorded in a study of blood T cell repertoires in COVID-19. In the original processing: By means of reference gene primer amplification, nucleated cell counts were estimated. TCRdb keeps only in-frame clones here, not all; method: immunoSEQ multiplex PCR. The DNA was the basis for D and trimming; V, J and clone size are from that table. This table has about 100,000 clones, over 75% appearing once. The germline V gene encodes CDR1 SGHAT and CDR2 FQNNGV. Trimming cost V 5 bases and J 11 bases; bases outside gene matches: 7. The CDR3 is 12 residues long. Sequences were obtained from peripheral blood. The V call is TRBV11-2, the J call TRBJ2-3; 7 bases fit TRBD2. The sequence was collected from a human donor in a cohort sampled during active COVID-19. The CDR3 DNA reads as TGTGCCAGCAGCCCTGGACTAGGGAAGCAGTATTTT. It codes for CASSPGLGKQYF.